This entry is about one T cell receptor beta chain. Time point specified: baseline pretreatment blood. The sample's treatment: 15 Gy SBRT to primary tumor, nephrectomy 4 weeks later. The entry originates in a study of radiation and T cells in renal cell carcinoma. The table came from immunoSEQ multiplex PCR; TCRdb's copy has only in-frame clones and leaves some out. Here the sample spans 130,000 to 150,000 clones, more than 70% being singletons. Specimen: blood, collected from a patient whose treatment included radiotherapy and nephrectomy. The receptor's source is a woman between 45 and 60 years old with renal cell carcinoma.

The CDR3 protein is CASSRTDNSPLHF. The CDR3 DNA is TGTGCCAGCAGCCGGACAGATAATTCACCCCTCCACTTT. The J gene is TRBJ1-6, the V gene TRBV14; TRBD1 might be the D (6 bases). CDR3 size: 13 residues. The V end lost 4 bases, the J end lost 5 bases, and 6 bases lay between the germline ends. Germline-derived CDR1 and CDR2 are SGHDN and FVKESK.